Listed below are T cell receptor beta chains from one sample, sequenced in a study of beta chain features in type 1 diabetes. The repertoire was sequenced with immunoSEQ multiplex PCR; TCRdb's copy has only in-frame clones and lacks some. The data contain about 150,000 clones, 9% to 12% of them singletons. The sequenced sample consisted of central memory CD4+ T cells from blood. All receptors derive from a man aged 30-40 years with type 1 diabetes. Both conserved end residues are trimmed from each CDR3. Fields, in order: V gene, J gene, CDR3 protein.

v_call: TRBV15; j_call: TRBJ2-7; cdr3_aa: ATSRTRTGVPSEQY
v_call: TRBV9; j_call: TRBJ2-1; cdr3_aa: ASSVEIGTGKYNEQF
v_call: TRBV12-2; j_call: TRBJ2-5; cdr3_aa: ASRPPHERLETQY
v_call: TRBV28; j_call: TRBJ2-3; cdr3_aa: ASSLMRDTQY
v_call: TRBV2; j_call: TRBJ1-2; cdr3_aa: ASNLGVVGGYT
v_call: TRBV30; j_call: TRBJ1-2; cdr3_aa: AWSVPPPGQT
v_call: TRBV5-1; j_call: TRBJ2-7; cdr3_aa: ASSLGQGAYEQY
v_call: TRBV28; j_call: TRBJ1-2; cdr3_aa: ASSLGRAGDYGYT
v_call: TRBV28; j_call: TRBJ2-1; cdr3_aa: ASSPGGLLSNEQF
v_call: TRBV7-2; j_call: TRBJ2-1; cdr3_aa: ASRTTSGRAREQF
v_call: TRBV5-4; j_call: TRBJ2-1; cdr3_aa: ASSAGLAGGPHEQF
v_call: TRBV28; j_call: TRBJ2-7; cdr3_aa: ASSPTLARQY
v_call: TRBV5-1; j_call: TRBJ2-2; cdr3_aa: ASILGTGSTGELF
v_call: TRBV30; j_call: TRBJ2-5; cdr3_aa: ACGVSTQY
v_call: TRBV30; j_call: TRBJ2-1; cdr3_aa: AWSVHGGNEQF
v_call: TRBV6-5; j_call: TRBJ1-2; cdr3_aa: ASSYTGVGYGYT
v_call: TRBV6-6; j_call: TRBJ2-7; cdr3_aa: ASSPTTYEQY
v_call: TRBV14; j_call: TRBJ1-2; cdr3_aa: ASSQNGPGGGYT
v_call: TRBV7-2; j_call: TRBJ2-5; cdr3_aa: ASSFNSFQETQY
v_call: TRBV28; j_call: TRBJ2-5; cdr3_aa: ASSFGGSYQETQY
v_call: TRBV23-1; j_call: TRBJ2-7; cdr3_aa: ASSRSEQY
v_call: TRBV5-4; j_call: TRBJ2-1; cdr3_aa: ASSLSQSGTGWNEQF